This TCR beta chain comes out of a study of identical twins. cDNA molecules carried unique molecular identifiers, and template switching added a universal primer site. One entry per CDR3 protein results from TCRdb running MiXCR on the 5' RACE reads. This table holds about 450,000 distinct CDR3 sequences, 18% found once. Whole-study findings and limits: Shared out-of-frame alpha sequences (those common to twins) showed excess low generation probability. For cord blood, abundant beta clonotypes had fewer insertions, unlike memory repertoires, which showed none.

Trimming cost V 3 bases and J 13 bases, with 21 bases left between them. The CDR3 consists of 15 residues. This clonotype has at least ten counts. Its target is unknown. The clonotype originates from a man aged 50-60 years in good health. Sequenced material: naive T cells sorted from blood. The chain has TRBV12-3 or TRBV12-4 and TRBJ2-2, with a possible D match to TRBD2 (5 bases). The CDR3 region is CASSLRGFIGVRLFF. The CDR3 DNA is TGTGCCAGCAGTTTGAGAGGGTTTATCGGGGTTAGGCTGTTTTTT.